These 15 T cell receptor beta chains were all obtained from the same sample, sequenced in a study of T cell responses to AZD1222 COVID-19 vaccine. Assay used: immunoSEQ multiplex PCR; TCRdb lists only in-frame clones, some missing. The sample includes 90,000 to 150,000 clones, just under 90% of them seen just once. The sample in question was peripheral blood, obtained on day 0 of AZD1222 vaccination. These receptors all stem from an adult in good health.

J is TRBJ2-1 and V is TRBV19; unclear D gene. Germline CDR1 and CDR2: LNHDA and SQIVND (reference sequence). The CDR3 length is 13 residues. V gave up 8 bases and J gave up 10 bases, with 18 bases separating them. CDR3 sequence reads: CASSKNTQWEQFF. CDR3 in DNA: TGTGCCAGTTCTAAAAACACACAATGGGAGCAGTTCTTC.

Here the CDR3 reads CASSSGGANTEAFF. The CDR3, as DNA: TGTGCCAGCAGTTCGGGGGGAGCGAACACTGAAGCTTTCTTT. This rearrangement joins TRBV28 to TRBJ1-1, with a possible D match to TRBD1 (5 bases). From germline, CDR1 is MDHEN and CDR2 SYDVKM. This CDR3 contains 14 residues. With 4 bases removed from V and 1 base from J, the gap between germline ends came to 10 bases.

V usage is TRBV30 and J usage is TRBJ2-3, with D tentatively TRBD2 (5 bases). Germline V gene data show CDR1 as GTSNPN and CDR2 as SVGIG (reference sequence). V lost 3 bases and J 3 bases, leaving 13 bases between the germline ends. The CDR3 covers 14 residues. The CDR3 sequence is CAWRASPATDTQYF. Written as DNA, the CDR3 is TGTGCCTGGAGGGCTAGCCCAGCAACAGATACGCAGTATTTT.

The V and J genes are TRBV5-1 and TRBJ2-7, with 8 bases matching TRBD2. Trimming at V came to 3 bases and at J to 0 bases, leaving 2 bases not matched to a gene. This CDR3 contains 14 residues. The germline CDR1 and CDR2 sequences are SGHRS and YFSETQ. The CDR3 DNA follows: TGCGCCAGCAGCTCACTAGCGGACTCCTACGAGCAGTACTTC. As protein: CASSSLADSYEQYF.

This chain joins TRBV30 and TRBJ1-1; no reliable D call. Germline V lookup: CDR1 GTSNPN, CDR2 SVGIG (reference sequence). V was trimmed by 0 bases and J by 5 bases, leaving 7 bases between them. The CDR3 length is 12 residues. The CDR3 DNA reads TGTGCCTGGAGTGTACGGGGAACTGAAGCTTTCTTT. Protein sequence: CAWSVRGTEAFF.

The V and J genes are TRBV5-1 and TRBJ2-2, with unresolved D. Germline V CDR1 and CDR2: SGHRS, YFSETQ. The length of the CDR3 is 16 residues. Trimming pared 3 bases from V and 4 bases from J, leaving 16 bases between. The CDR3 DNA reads TGCGCCAGCAGCTCCCGCGTCGGCGTGGGCACCGGGGAGCTGTTTTTT. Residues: CASSSRVGVGTGELFF.

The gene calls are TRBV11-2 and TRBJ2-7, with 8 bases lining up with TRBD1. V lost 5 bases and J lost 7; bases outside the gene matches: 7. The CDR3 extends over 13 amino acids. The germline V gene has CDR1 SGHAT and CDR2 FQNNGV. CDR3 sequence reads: CASSQGQGQEQYF. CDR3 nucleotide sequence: TGTGCCAGCAGCCAAGGACAGGGACAGGAGCAGTACTTC.

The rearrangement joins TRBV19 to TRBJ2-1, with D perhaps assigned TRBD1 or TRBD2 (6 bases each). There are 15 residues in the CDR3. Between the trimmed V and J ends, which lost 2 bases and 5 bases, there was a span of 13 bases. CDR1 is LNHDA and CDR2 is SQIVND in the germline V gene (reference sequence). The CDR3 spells CASSILPGANNEQFF. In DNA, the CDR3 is TGTGCCAGTAGTATACTGCCGGGGGCCAACAATGAGCAGTTCTTC.

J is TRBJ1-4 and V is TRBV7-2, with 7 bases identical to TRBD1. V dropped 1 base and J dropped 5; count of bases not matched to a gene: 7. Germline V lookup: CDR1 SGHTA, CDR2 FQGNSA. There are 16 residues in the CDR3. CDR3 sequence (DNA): TGTGCCAGCAGCTTAGGGCTGACAGGGTTCAATGAAAAACTGTTTTTT. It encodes CASSLGLTGFNEKLFF.

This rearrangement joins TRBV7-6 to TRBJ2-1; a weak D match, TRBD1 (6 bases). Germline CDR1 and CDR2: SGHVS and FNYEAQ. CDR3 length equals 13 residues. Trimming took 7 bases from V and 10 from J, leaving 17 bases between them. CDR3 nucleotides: TGTGCCAGCACCCTAGAGGTCGGGACAGAGCAGTTCTTC. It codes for CASTLEVGTEQFF.

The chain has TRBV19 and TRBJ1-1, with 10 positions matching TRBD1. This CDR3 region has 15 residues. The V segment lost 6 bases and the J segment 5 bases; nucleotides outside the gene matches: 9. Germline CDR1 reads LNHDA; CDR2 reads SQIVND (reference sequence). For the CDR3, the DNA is TGTGCCAGTAGCCAGGAGACAGGGGGCGAAACTGAAGCTTTCTTT. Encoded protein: CASSQETGGETEAFF.

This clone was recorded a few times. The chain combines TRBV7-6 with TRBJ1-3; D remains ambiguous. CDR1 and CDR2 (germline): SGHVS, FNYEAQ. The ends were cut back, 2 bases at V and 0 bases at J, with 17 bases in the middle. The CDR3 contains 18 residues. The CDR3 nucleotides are TGTGCCAGCAGCTTAAGAGGTTCGGTCGCAGGCTCTGGAAACACCATATATTTT. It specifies CASSLRGSVAGSGNTIYF. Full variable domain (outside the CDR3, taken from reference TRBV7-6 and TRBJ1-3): GAGVSQSPRYKVTKRGQDVALRCDPISGHVSLYWYRQALGQGPEFLTYFNYEAQQDKSGLPNDRFSAERPEGSISTLTIQRTEQRDSAMYRCASSLRGSVAGSGNTIYFGEGSWLTVV.

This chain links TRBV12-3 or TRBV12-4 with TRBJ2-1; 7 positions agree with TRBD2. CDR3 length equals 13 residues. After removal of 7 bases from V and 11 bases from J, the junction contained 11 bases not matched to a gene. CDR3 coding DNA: TGTGCCAGCACCCGGGACGGGAGGAATCAGCAGTTCTTC. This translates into CASTRDGRNQQFF.

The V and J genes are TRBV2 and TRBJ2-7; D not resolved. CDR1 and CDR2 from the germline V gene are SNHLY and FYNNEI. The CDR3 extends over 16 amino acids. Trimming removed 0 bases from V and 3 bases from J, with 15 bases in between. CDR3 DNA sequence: TGTGCCAGCAGTGAAGCGCTTGGAAGAGTGGACTACGAGCAGTACTTC. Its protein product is CASSEALGRVDYEQYF.

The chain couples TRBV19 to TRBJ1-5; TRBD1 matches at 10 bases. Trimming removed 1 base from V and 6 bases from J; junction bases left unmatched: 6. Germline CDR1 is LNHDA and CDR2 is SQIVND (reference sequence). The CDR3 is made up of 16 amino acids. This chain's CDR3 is CASSIVGQGLFQPQHF. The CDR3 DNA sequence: TGTGCCAGTAGTATAGTGGGACAGGGGTTATTTCAGCCCCAGCATTTT.